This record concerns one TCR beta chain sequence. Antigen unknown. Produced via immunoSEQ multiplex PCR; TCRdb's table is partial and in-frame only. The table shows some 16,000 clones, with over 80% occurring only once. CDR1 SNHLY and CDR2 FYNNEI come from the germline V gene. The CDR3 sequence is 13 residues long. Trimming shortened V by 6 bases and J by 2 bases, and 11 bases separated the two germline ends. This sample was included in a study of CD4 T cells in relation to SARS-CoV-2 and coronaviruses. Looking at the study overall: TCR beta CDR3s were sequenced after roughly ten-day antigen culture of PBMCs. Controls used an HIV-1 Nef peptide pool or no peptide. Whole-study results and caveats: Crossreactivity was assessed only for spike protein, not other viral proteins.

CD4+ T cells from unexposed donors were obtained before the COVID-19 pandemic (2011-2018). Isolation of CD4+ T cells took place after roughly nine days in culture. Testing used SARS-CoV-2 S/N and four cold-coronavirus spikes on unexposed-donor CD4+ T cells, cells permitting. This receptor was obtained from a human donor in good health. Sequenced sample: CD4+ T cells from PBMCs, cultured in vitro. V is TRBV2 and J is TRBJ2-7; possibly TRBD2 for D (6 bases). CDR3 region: CASRRDGPYEQYF. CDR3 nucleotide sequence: TGTGCCAGCAGGCGGGACGGTCCCTACGAGCAGTACTTC.